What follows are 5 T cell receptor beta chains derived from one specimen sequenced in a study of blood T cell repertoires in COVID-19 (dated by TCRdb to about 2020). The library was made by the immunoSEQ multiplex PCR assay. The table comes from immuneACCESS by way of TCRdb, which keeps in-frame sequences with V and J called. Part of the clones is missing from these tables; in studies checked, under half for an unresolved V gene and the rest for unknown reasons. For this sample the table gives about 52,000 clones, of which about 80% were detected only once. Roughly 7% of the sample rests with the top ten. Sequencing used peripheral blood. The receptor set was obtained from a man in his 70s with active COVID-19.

DNA of the CDR3: TGTGCCAGCAGCCCGGGACTAGCGGGGCGGTATGAGCAGTACTTC. Translated: CASSPGLAGRYEQYF. V and J are TRBV5-4 and TRBJ2-7; 13 positions agree with TRBD2. Germline lookup yields CDR1 SGHNT and CDR2 YYREEE (reference sequence). The CDR3 consists of 15 residues. With 4 bases clipped from V and 7 bases from J, the junction kept 8 bases outside the gene matches.

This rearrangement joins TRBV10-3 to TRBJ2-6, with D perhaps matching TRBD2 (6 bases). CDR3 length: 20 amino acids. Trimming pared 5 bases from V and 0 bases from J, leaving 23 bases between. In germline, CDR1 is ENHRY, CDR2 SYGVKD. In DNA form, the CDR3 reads TGTGCCATCAGTAAGGAGGGGCCCCAACCCACTCTCTCTGGGGCCAACGTCCTGACTTTC. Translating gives CAISKEGPQPTLSGANVLTF.

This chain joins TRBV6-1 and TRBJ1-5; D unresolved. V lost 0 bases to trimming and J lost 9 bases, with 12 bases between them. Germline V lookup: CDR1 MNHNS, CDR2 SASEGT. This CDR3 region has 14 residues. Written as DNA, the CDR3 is TGTGCCAGCAGTGAAGCGGTACCGGGGTGGCCCCAGCATTTT. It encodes CASSEAVPGWPQHF.

The CDR3 DNA sequence: TGCGCCAGCAGCCTTTCTACCGGGACTGCGTACAATGAGCAGTTCTTC. Its protein product is CASSLSTGTAYNEQFF. V is TRBV4-1 and J is TRBJ2-1; D is possibly TRBD2 (6 bases). CDR1 MGHRA and CDR2 YSYEKL come from the germline V gene. The CDR3 contains 16 residues. Trimming removed 4 bases from V and 4 bases from J, with 17 bases in between.

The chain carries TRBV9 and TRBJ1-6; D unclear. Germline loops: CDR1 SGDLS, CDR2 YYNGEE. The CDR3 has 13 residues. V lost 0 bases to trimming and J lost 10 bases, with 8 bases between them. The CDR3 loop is CASSVVEGSPLHF. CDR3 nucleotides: TGTGCCAGCAGCGTAGTGGAGGGATCACCCCTCCACTTT.